The rows below give T cell receptor beta chains drawn from one sample of a study of cytomegalovirus exposure and HLA in healthy donors. The assay was immunoSEQ multiplex PCR, and TCRdb's table has in-frame clones only and misses some. Of 95,000 to 150,000 clones listed, approximately 77% are singletons. The sample taken for sequencing was PBMCs. The source is a man aged 18-30 years in good health and CMV-seronegative. Each CDR3 is given with its conserved first and last residue. The order of the fields is D gene, V gene, J gene, clone size, CDR3 DNA, CDR3 protein. D genes are given only for firm matches. For some rows the clone size is stated as once, few or many, or as a class when expanded; others skip it.

>TRBD1|TRBV7-3|TRBJ1-1|.
TGTGCCAGCAGCCAGACAGGGAACCCGAACACTGAAGCTTTCTTT
CASSQTGNPNTEAFF
>TRBD1|TRBV23-1|TRBJ1-6|.
TGCGCCAGGTACAGGGGGCAGAGCTCCTATAATTCACCCCTCCACTTT
CARYRGQSSYNSPLHF
>TRBD1|TRBV5-8|TRBJ1-5|.
TGTGCCAGCCACCCCCGGGACAGGGGAGGGCAGCCCCAGCATTTT
CASHPRDRGGQPQHF
>.|TRBV4-1|TRBJ2-7|.
TGCGCCAGCAGCCAATCGACAGTCCCTCCTAACGAGCAGTACTTC
CASSQSTVPPNEQYF
>.|TRBV2|TRBJ1-1|.
TGTGCCAGCAGTAGAGACATGAACACTGAAGCTTTCTTT
CASSRDMNTEAFF
>.|TRBV9|TRBJ1-2|.
TGTGCCAGCAACCCGGGAAGCGGCGGGGGCTATGGCTACACCTTC
CASNPGSGGGYGYTF
>TRBD1|TRBV13|TRBJ1-1|.
TGTGCCAGCAGCGGAGGACAGGGAGTGAACACTGAAGCTTTCTTT
CASSGGQGVNTEAFF
>.|TRBV28|TRBJ1-6|.
TGTGCCAGCAGAGTACAGGGACCCAATTCACCCCTCCACTTT
CASRVQGPNSPLHF
>TRBD1|TRBV6-6|TRBJ2-3|.
TGTGCCAGCAGTAGGCCCACAGGGGCGGTAGATACGCAGTATTTT
CASSRPTGAVDTQYF
>.|TRBV2|TRBJ1-5|.
TGTGCCAGCAGTGAAAGGACAGTCTTCAATCAGCCCCAGCATTTT
CASSERTVFNQPQHF
>.|TRBV9|TRBJ1-6|.
TGTGCCAGCAGCTCCACGGGGGTTATCTCCTATAATTCACCCCTCCACTTT
CASSSTGVISYNSPLHF
>.|TRBV15|TRBJ2-1|.
TGTGCCACCAGCAGGGGCGGGGCGACTTACAATGAGCAGTTCTTC
CATSRGGATYNEQFF
>.|TRBV4-1|TRBJ1-2|.
TGCGCCAGCAGCCATCAGTTTAACTATGGCTACACCTTC
CASSHQFNYGYTF
>TRBD2|TRBV9|TRBJ2-1|.
TGTGCCAGCACCGGCGGGGGTCTTTCTAATGAGCAGTTCTTC
CASTGGGLSNEQFF
>TRBD1|TRBV9|TRBJ2-6|.
TGTGCCAGCAGCGCTCCTCCTAACAGGGGGCTCTCCTCTGGGGCCAACGTCCTGACTTTC
CASSAPPNRGLSSGANVLTF
>.|TRBV5-1|TRBJ2-1|once
TGCGCCAGCAGCTTGATGGACTCTTACAATGAGCAGTTCTTC
CASSLMDSYNEQFF
>.|TRBV5-1|TRBJ2-2|.
TGCGCCAGCAGCGCGGGACTGAACACCGGGGAGCTGTTTTTT
CASSAGLNTGELFF
>TRBD1|TRBV19|TRBJ1-2|.
TGTGCCAGTAGCAAGGACAGGGGTGGATATGGCTACACCTTC
CASSKDRGGYGYTF
>TRBD1|TRBV7-7|TRBJ2-3|.
TGTGCCAGCAGCCGGACAGGAGGTAGCACAGATACGCAGTATTTT
CASSRTGGSTDTQYF
>TRBD1|TRBV19|TRBJ1-2|once
TGTGCCAGTAGTGTAATCCTCGGACAGGGGGACTATGGCTACACCTTC
CASSVILGQGDYGYTF
>.|TRBV7-9|TRBJ1-1|.
TGTGCCAGCAAGCAGGGCGTGAACACTGAAGCTTTCTTT
CASKQGVNTEAFF
>.|TRBV10-3|TRBJ2-7|.
TGTGCCATCAGTGAGGGCAGGGGTTCCAACGAGCAGTACTTC
CAISEGRGSNEQYF
>TRBD1|TRBV7-2|TRBJ2-1|once
TGTGCCAGCACCCACAGGGGGCAAAGCTCCTACAATGAGCAGTTCTTC
CASTHRGQSSYNEQFF
>.|TRBV4-3|TRBJ2-1|.
TGCGCCAGCAGCCTCACCCTACGAGGTAATGAGCAGTTCTTC
CASSLTLRGNEQFF
>.|TRBV19|TRBJ2-7|.
TGTGCCAGTAGTATAGCCCGTGGGCGGCAGTACTTC
CASSIARGRQYF
>.|TRBV5-1|TRBJ2-3|.
TGCGCCAGCAGCTTGAGTGCACTTAGCACAGATACGCAGTATTTT
CASSLSALSTDTQYF
>TRBD1|TRBV2|TRBJ2-7|.
TGTGCCAGCAGTGAACCCGGGACAGGGGAGCCCTCCTTC
CASSEPGTGEPSF
>.|TRBV5-1|TRBJ2-2|.
TGCGCCAGCAGCTTGGTGGAGACCGGGGAGCTGTTTTTT
CASSLVETGELFF
>.|TRBV6-5|TRBJ1-4|.
TGTGCCACCCGGGGGGGAAATGAAAAACTGTTTTTT
CATRGGNEKLFF
>TRBD2|TRBV4-2|TRBJ2-3|.
TGTGCCAGCAGTACCGGGACTAGCGGGGGGGGCACCACCGGGGCGCAGTATTTT
CASSTGTSGGGTTGAQYF
>TRBD1|TRBV19|TRBJ1-5|.
TGTGCCAGTAGTATCCTCCGACAGGGAAGTCAGCCCCAGCATTTT
CASSILRQGSQPQHF
>.|TRBV2|TRBJ1-6|.
TGTGCCAGCAGTACACAGGGTAAAATGGATTCACCCCTCCACTTT
CASSTQGKMDSPLHF
>TRBD1|TRBV27|TRBJ2-7|.
TGTGCCAGCAGTCGGACAGGGGGCGAAGACTACGAGCAGTACTTC
CASSRTGGEDYEQYF
>TRBD1|TRBV9|TRBJ2-3|.
TGTGCCAGCAGCGTTACAGGGGCTAGCACAGATACGCAGTATTTT
CASSVTGASTDTQYF
>.|TRBV21-1|TRBJ2-1|.
TGTGCCAGCAGCAAAGGGGTCGCTAGCGGGGGGGCGGGCTCCTACAATGAGCAGTTCTTC
CASSKGVASGGAGSYNEQFF
>.|TRBV7-2|TRBJ1-2|.
TGTGCCAGCAGCGTGAAGAGAAACTATGGCTACACCTTC
CASSVKRNYGYTF
>TRBD2|TRBV15|TRBJ2-3|.
TGTGCCACCAGCAGCGCTGCTGTCCCTAGCGGGGGGGCAGATACGCAGTATTTT
CATSSAAVPSGGADTQYF
>.|TRBV2|TRBJ1-3|.
TGTGCCACCTGGAGTCCTGGAAACACCATATATTTT
CATWSPGNTIYF
>.|TRBV5-6|TRBJ1-5|once
TGTGCCAGCAGCACAACAGGTTGGAATCAGCCCCAGCATTTT
CASSTTGWNQPQHF
>.|TRBV6-1|TRBJ1-1|once
TGCGCCAGCAGTGAAGGGGCGACGGCGAACACTGAAGCTTTCTTT
CASSEGATANTEAFF
>.|TRBV7-9|TRBJ2-1|.
TGTGCCAGCAGCTTAGCGCTCCAGTCGGGGGGCCCCGTGACGAATGAGCAGTTCTTC
CASSLALQSGGPVTNEQFF
>.|TRBV5-1|TRBJ2-7|.
TGCGCCAGCAGCTTTTCTACGGGGGGCCAAACCTACGAGCAGTACTTC
CASSFSTGGQTYEQYF